These T cell receptor beta chains were read from a single sample in a study of cytomegalovirus exposure and HLA in healthy donors. Data came from immunoSEQ multiplex PCR; TCRdb stores just in-frame clones and leaves some out. The data show approximately 120,000 clones, approximately 80% seen once. Specimen: PBMCs. Every receptor here comes from a young woman in good health and CMV-seronegative. CDR3s leave out the opening cysteine and the closing phenylalanine or tryptophan. The order of the fields is J gene, V gene, clone size, CDR3 protein. Expanded clones get a size class; other rows say once, few or many, or leave the size out.

TRBJ1-5 TRBV7-2 . ASSFPGQGRNQPQH
TRBJ2-5 TRBV6-5 . ASSYSRGYQETQY
TRBJ2-3 TRBV10-1 . ASSESTASDTQY
TRBJ2-5 TRBV6-9 . ASSYQFDGQGQETQY
TRBJ2-5 TRBV19 . ASRPATAQETQY
TRBJ2-7 TRBV2 . GAGVGYEQY
. TRBV7-2 . ASSLELATSSHEQY
TRBJ2-7 TRBV5-1 once ASSRDTHEQY
TRBJ2-3 TRBV29-1 . SAGGGQGTDTQY
TRBJ1-2 TRBV10-1 few ASSESGTYGYT
TRBJ1-2 TRBV5-1 . ASSVGDRDYGYT
TRBJ2-7 TRBV15 . ATSLRDRAYEQY
TRBJ2-7 TRBV10-2 . ASSDGSATSGRYEQY
TRBJ2-3 TRBV14 . ASSPLQGLGTDTQY
TRBJ2-3 TRBV9 . ASSAEYTGTSGSVADTQY
TRBJ2-7 TRBV30 . AWAGGPYEQY
TRBJ2-1 TRBV2 . ASSELAVFSYNEQF
TRBJ2-2 TRBV5-1 . ASSLGGQITGELF